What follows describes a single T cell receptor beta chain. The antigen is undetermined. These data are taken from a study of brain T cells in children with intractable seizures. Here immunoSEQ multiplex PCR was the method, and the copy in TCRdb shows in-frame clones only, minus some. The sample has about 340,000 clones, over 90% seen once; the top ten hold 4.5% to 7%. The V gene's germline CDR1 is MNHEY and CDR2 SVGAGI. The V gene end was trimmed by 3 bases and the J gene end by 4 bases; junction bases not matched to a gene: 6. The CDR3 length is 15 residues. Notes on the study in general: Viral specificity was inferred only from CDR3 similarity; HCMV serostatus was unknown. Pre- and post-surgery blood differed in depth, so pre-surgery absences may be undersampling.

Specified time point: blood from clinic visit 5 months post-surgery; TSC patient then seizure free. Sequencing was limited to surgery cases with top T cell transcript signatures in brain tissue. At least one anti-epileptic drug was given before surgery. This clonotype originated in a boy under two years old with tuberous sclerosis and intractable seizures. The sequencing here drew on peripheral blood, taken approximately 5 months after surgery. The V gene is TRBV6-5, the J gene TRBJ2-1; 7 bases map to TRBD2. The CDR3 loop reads CASSYRGSLYNEQFF. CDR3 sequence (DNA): TGTGCCAGCAGTTATCGCGGGAGCCTTTACAATGAGCAGTTCTTC.